The 10 T cell receptor beta chains listed next were all sequenced from one sample in a study of shared clonotypes between healthy human individuals. Naive CD8 isolation took CD45RO-negative cells positively selected for CCR7 and excluded terminally differentiated effector memory CD45RA+ cells. The table came from immunoSEQ multiplex PCR; TCRdb's copy has only in-frame clones and leaves some out. The repertoire includes some 1,900,000 clones, about 94% of them detected once, and approximately 1% sits in the top ten. Sequencing used naive CD8+ T cells sorted from blood. All receptors derive from a man aged 18-30 years in good health.

Note on this clone: Other DNA sequences in the same sample also yield this CDR3. This chain joins TRBV7-9 and TRBJ1-1; D call uncertain. The germline gives CDR1 SEHNR, CDR2 FQNEAQ (reference sequence). The V end lost 5 bases, the J end lost 0 bases, and 1 base lay between the germline ends. The CDR3 totals 11 residues. The CDR3 DNA reads as TGTGCCAGCAGCCTGAACACTGAAGCTTTCTTT. The encoded protein is CASSLNTEAFF.

This clone was seen once. The J gene is TRBJ1-6, the V gene TRBV30, with TRBD1 matching 8 bases. Germline V gene data show CDR1 as GTSNPN and CDR2 as SVGIG (reference sequence). The CDR3 is 14 residues long. V lost 4 bases and J lost 9; bases outside the gene matches: 8. CDR3 DNA: TGTGCCTGGAAGTGGGCAGGGGGCGTTTCACCCCTCCACTTT. Its translation: CAWKWAGGVSPLHF.

The chain couples TRBV29-1 to TRBJ2-1; 8 nucleotides align to TRBD2. V lost 3 bases to trimming and J lost 1 base; unmatched junction nucleotides: 2. This CDR3 has 14 residues. The germline gives CDR1 SQVTM, CDR2 ANQGSEA. CDR3 DNA sequence: TGCAGCGTTGAGCGGGAGGCTTCCTACAATGAGCAGTTCTTC. The encoded protein is CSVEREASYNEQFF.

This clone is a singleton in its sample. The chain couples TRBV6-5 to TRBJ2-7; 9 nucleotides agree with TRBD1. The V segment lost 5 bases and the J segment 4 bases; nucleotides outside the gene matches: 6. The CDR3 contains 14 residues. The germline CDR1 and CDR2 sequences are MNHEY and SVGAGI. CDR3 nucleotides: TGTGCCAGCAGTCATCGGGACAGGGAGTACGAGCAGTACTTC. It encodes CASSHRDREYEQYF.

J is TRBJ2-3 and V is TRBV7-3; the D gene is possibly TRBD2 (5 bases). There are 12 residues in the CDR3. Germline V gene sequence: CDR1 SGHTA, CDR2 FQGTGA. Trimming shortened V by 3 bases and J by 6 bases, and 7 bases separated the two germline ends. CDR3 protein: CASSLTGDTQYF. The CDR3 DNA follows: TGTGCCAGCAGCTTGACGGGGGATACGCAGTATTTT.

This clone was observed a single time. The chain carries TRBV29-1 and TRBJ1-1; D possibly corresponds to TRBD1 (6 bases). This CDR3 has 14 amino acids. V was shortened by 2 bases and J by 1 base, with 11 bases between the two germline ends. CDR1 is SQVTM, CDR2 ANQGSEA, per germline. The CDR3 here is CSVEQGPTNTEAFF. The CDR3 DNA reads as TGCAGCGTTGAACAGGGGCCGACGAACACTGAAGCTTTCTTT.

The V gene is TRBV6-1, the J gene TRBJ2-1; the match to TRBD2 covers 13 bases. CDR3 length: 15 amino acids. Germline CDR1 and CDR2: MNHNS and SASEGT. V was pared by 6 bases and J by 10 bases, with 9 bases of the junction left unmatched. The CDR3: CASRDGLAGVPEQFF. CDR3 in DNA: TGTGCCAGCAGAGACGGACTAGCGGGAGTTCCCGAGCAGTTCTTC.

V and J are TRBV5-4 and TRBJ2-7; D unresolved. Trimming took 2 bases from V and 0 from J, leaving 15 bases between them. The length of the CDR3 is 16 residues. The germline CDR1 and CDR2 sequences are SGHNT and YYREEE (reference sequence). The CDR3 DNA follows: TGTGCCAGCAGCTTTTTCTGGGGTGAGGTCTCCTACGAGCAGTACTTC. Encoded protein: CASSFFWGEVSYEQYF.

The chain joins TRBV10-3 to TRBJ2-7; no definite D call. The CDR3 contains 14 residues. Germline lookup yields CDR1 ENHRY and CDR2 SYGVKD. The V end was cut by 6 bases, the J end by 2 bases, with 14 bases between. The CDR3, as DNA: TGTGCCATCAGCCTCCGAGACACGGCCTACGAGCAGTACTTC. Protein product: CAISLRDTAYEQYF.

J is TRBJ2-7 and V is TRBV2, with 7 bases aligning to TRBD2. This CDR3 comprises 15 residues. CDR1 and CDR2 from the germline V gene are SNHLY and FYNNEI. The V and J ends lost 4 bases and 7 bases, in that order; junction bases with no gene match: 13. The CDR3, as DNA: TGTGCCAGCAGTGCGGGGTATGCGGGAGTATGGGAGCAGTACTTC. Its translation is CASSAGYAGVWEQYF.